The present T cell receptor (beta chain) was sequenced within a study of T cells after yellow fever vaccination. Broader study findings: CD4 and CD8 compartments shared a small share of clonotypes, likely from convergent recombination. Abundant clonotypes from the bulk population could have been carried over as contaminants into FACS-sorted repertoires. Post-booster samples contained most primary-vaccination clones (around 95% CD4, approximately 88% CD8). Peaking faster, on day 5 versus 15, the secondary response was nonetheless weaker.

Germline V lookup: CDR1 KGHDR, CDR2 SFDVKD. Trimming took 8 bases from V and 2 from J, leaving 13 bases between them. The CDR3 consists of 14 residues. On this clonotype: Its antigen remains unknown.

TCRdb redid the calling of the 5' RACE reads with MiXCR, one entry per CDR3 protein. Found here are 400,000 or so distinct CDR3 sequences, more than 5.5% of them singletons; the top ten hold about 15%. The sequence was collected from a man between 25 and 39 years old who received the YFV17D yellow fever vaccine. V gene TRBV24-1 combines with J gene TRBJ2-3; D uncertain. The sequencing used PBMCs, collected 5 days after the yellow fever booster vaccination. CDR3 nucleotide sequence: TGTGCCACCATGGGCAGCCTATTCACAGATACGCAGTATTTT. Translated: CATMGSLFTDTQYF.